The 2 T cell receptor beta chains below were found in one sample sequenced in a study of sequential checkpoint blockade in melanoma. TCRdb's table, derived via immunoSEQ multiplex PCR, lists solely in-frame clones and lacks some. Altogether about 12,000 clones are present, approximately 74% being singletons, with the ten largest covering less than 30%. Treatment meaning: randomized to nivolumab then ipilimumab (arm A) or the reverse (arm B). The material sequenced was CD8+ T cells sorted from blood (inferred from file names), taken from a patient given nivolumab and ipilimumab in sequence. These receptors were collected from a human donor with melanoma.

J is TRBJ2-5 and V is TRBV7-9; 8 positions agree with TRBD1. Trimming at V came to 5 bases and at J to 5 bases, leaving 10 bases not matched to a gene. There are 15 residues in the CDR3. Germline assignment: CDR1 SEHNR and CDR2 FQNEAQ (reference sequence). CDR3 in DNA: TGTGCCAGCAGCCCCAGACAGGGGCCCACGGAGACCCAGTACTTC. This sequence encodes CASSPRQGPTETQYF.

The J gene is TRBJ2-1, the V gene TRBV9, with TRBD1 matching over 8 bases. Germline V CDR1 and CDR2: SGDLS, YYNGEE. CDR3 size: 14 residues. J gave up 7 bases and V 4 bases, and 7 bases lay outside the gene matches. The CDR3 loop reads CASSLHNRGNEQFF. CDR3 DNA: TGTGCCAGCAGCCTACACAACAGGGGGAATGAGCAGTTCTTC.